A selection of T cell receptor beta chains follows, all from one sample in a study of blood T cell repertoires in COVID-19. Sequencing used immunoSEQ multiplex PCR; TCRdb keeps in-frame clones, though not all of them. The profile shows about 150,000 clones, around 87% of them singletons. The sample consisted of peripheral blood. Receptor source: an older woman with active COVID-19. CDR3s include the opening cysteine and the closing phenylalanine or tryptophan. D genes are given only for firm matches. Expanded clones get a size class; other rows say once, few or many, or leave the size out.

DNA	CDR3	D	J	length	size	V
TGTGCCAGCAGTGCCGACCTCAGAACAGCGGCGGAGACCCAGTACTTC	CASSADLRTAAETQYF	-	TRBJ2-5	16	-	TRBV6-4
TGCGCCAGCAGCCAAGATTTAGGGGTCTCTGGAAACACCATATATTTT	CASSQDLGVSGNTIYF	-	TRBJ1-3	16	-	TRBV4-3
TGTGCCAGCAGCCCAAGGGACAGGGGGCGCGGCTACACCTTC	CASSPRDRGRGYTF	TRBD1	TRBJ1-2	14	-	TRBV4-2
TGTGCCAGCAGTTGGAGCCTCGCGAACACCGGGGAGCTGTTTTTT	CASSWSLANTGELFF	-	TRBJ2-2	15	-	TRBV28
TGTGCCAGCAGCGACAGGGGGCTGGATGAAAAACTGTTTTTT	CASSDRGLDEKLFF	TRBD1	TRBJ1-4	14	-	TRBV5-4
TGTGCCAGCAGTCGCGACAGGAAAGTCAACGTCCTGACTTTC	CASSRDRKVNVLTF	-	TRBJ2-6	14	few	TRBV6-5
TGTGCCAGCAGTTTATCGGCAGGGATAAGCTACGAGCAGTACTTC	CASSLSAGISYEQYF	-	TRBJ2-7	15	once	TRBV28
TGTGCCAGCAGCTCGAATTTCCGCGGGGGGCGGGCAGATACGCAGTATTTT	CASSSNFRGGRADTQYF	TRBD2	TRBJ2-3	17	-	TRBV7-9
TGTGCCTGGATGATACAGGGGGCTCATCAGCCCCAGCATTTT	CAWMIQGAHQPQHF	TRBD1	TRBJ1-5	14	-	TRBV30
TGCGCCAGCAACGGGGGGAACACCGGGGAGCTGTTTTTT	CASNGGNTGELFF	-	TRBJ2-2	13	-	TRBV5-1
TGTGCCAGCAGCTTAGAGGGGGCAGAGGCTCGAGGCTACACCTTC	CASSLEGAEARGYTF	TRBD1	TRBJ1-2	15	-	TRBV7-8
TGTGCCAGCAGCTTGGACAGCGGGAGTCGCTTGGGGTACGAGCAGTACTTC	CASSLDSGSRLGYEQYF	TRBD2	TRBJ2-7	17	-	TRBV5-4
TGTGCCTGGAGTCCTCCGGGACTATCCTACGAGCAGTACTTC	CAWSPPGLSYEQYF	TRBD2	TRBJ2-7	14	-	TRBV30
TGTGCCAGCAGCCCTAAGGGAAGCGGGAGCCCAGATACGCAGTATTTT	CASSPKGSGSPDTQYF	TRBD2	TRBJ2-3	16	-	TRBV5-4
TGTGCCAGCAGCCCGAGGTCTAGCGGTAGCACAGATACGCAGTATTTT	CASSPRSSGSTDTQYF	TRBD2	TRBJ2-3	16	-	TRBV13
TGTGCCAGCAGTTACTCGAGGGCTAAGGGCCACGAGCAGTACTTC	CASSYSRAKGHEQYF	-	TRBJ2-7	15	-	TRBV6-8
TGTGCCTGGGCAGGGAGCACAGATACGCAGTATTTT	CAWAGSTDTQYF	-	TRBJ2-3	12	-	TRBV30
-	CASSSSPSSEQYF	-	TRBJ2-7	13	-	TRBV6-5
TGTGCCAGCAGCCCCCTGCGGGGTAGTGAGCAGTTCTTC	CASSPLRGSEQFF	-	TRBJ2-1	13	-	TRBV14
TGTGCCTGGAGTGCCCCCCTAGCGCCCCAAGAGACCCAGTACTTC	CAWSAPLAPQETQYF	-	TRBJ2-5	15	-	TRBV30
TGTGCCAGCAGTTTCGGGGGGACTAATGAAAAACTGTTTTTT	CASSFGGTNEKLFF	-	TRBJ1-4	14	-	TRBV28
TGTGCCAGCAGCGGCCCCGGGACAGGACCCTACAATGAGCAGTTCTTC	CASSGPGTGPYNEQFF	TRBD1	TRBJ2-1	16	-	TRBV11-3
TGTGCCAGCTCACCATTGGACAGATCGAACACCGGGGAGCTGTTTTTT	CASSPLDRSNTGELFF	-	TRBJ2-2	16	-	TRBV18
TGTGCCAGCAGCTATAGGAGGTCCGAAGGGGAGACCCAGTACTTC	CASSYRRSEGETQYF	-	TRBJ2-5	15	once	TRBV27
TGTGCCAGCAGCTTAGGGTCGGGACTTTCTGTCGAGACCCAGTACTTC	CASSLGSGLSVETQYF	-	TRBJ2-5	16	-	TRBV7-2
TGTGCCAGCAGCCCAGGACTAGCGGGGGTTCAAGAGACCCAGTACTTC	CASSPGLAGVQETQYF	TRBD2	TRBJ2-5	16	-	TRBV7-3
TGTGCCAGCAGCGCGGGACAGGGGAGAGCCTACGAGCAGTACTTC	CASSAGQGRAYEQYF	TRBD1	TRBJ2-7	15	-	TRBV11-2
TGTGCCAGCAGCCAAGACATACGGGGCACTGAAGCTTTCTTT	CASSQDIRGTEAFF	-	TRBJ1-1	14	-	TRBV3-1/TRBV3-2
TGTGCCAGCAGCCAACAGGGGGTAGGAGCTTTCTTT	CASSQQGVGAFF	TRBD1	TRBJ1-1	12	-	TRBV7-9
TGCGCCAGCAGCCCGGGACTAGTATACGCTAGCTACGAGCAGTACTTC	CASSPGLVYASYEQYF	TRBD2	TRBJ2-7	16	few	TRBV4-1
TGCGCCAGCAGCTCGGGAGCGGGCGAGCAGTACTTC	CASSSGAGEQYF	-	TRBJ2-7	12	-	TRBV5-1
TGTGCCAGCAGTTTATCTAGAGGGAGCACAGATACGCAGTATTTT	CASSLSRGSTDTQYF	-	TRBJ2-3	15	-	TRBV27
TGTGCCAGCAGCCCTGGACTAGCCAAAAACATTCAGTACTTC	CASSPGLAKNIQYF	-	TRBJ2-4	14	-	TRBV5-5
TGTGCCAGCAGCAAGGGAGTTGAAGCTTTCTTT	CASSKGVEAFF	-	TRBJ1-1	11	-	TRBV5-8
TGTGCCAGCAGCCCCGGTTCTGGGGGCAGCTCCTACAATGAGCAGTTCTTC	CASSPGSGGSSYNEQFF	-	TRBJ2-1	17	-	TRBV7-9
TGTGCCAGCGCCGGGACTAGCGGGAGTGAGCAGTTCTTC	CASAGTSGSEQFF	TRBD2	TRBJ2-1	13	-	TRBV7-8
TGCGCCAGCAGCCAAGACCCGACAGGGGAGACTGAAGCTTTCTTT	CASSQDPTGETEAFF	TRBD1	TRBJ1-1	15	-	TRBV4-3
TGTGCCAGCAAGAGACAGGGCGGGACGGATAATTCACCCCTCCACTTT	CASKRQGGTDNSPLHF	TRBD1	TRBJ1-6	16	-	TRBV4-2
TGTGCCAGCACCCCCGTCGGACTAGCGGGAGGGTTATTCTACAATGAGCAGTTCTTC	CASTPVGLAGGLFYNEQFF	TRBD2	TRBJ2-1	19	-	TRBV11-2
TGTGCCAGCAGTTTAGCGTTGACAGGGGGAATTAATTCACCCCTCCACTTT	CASSLALTGGINSPLHF	TRBD1	TRBJ1-6	17	-	TRBV28
TGTGCCAGCAGTCCCCCGTACGGGGGTGAGCAGTTCTTC	CASSPPYGGEQFF	-	TRBJ2-1	13	-	TRBV6-2/TRBV6-3
TGTGCCAGCAGCGTAGACGACAGGCCCTCCTACGAGCAGTACTTC	CASSVDDRPSYEQYF	-	TRBJ2-7	15	-	TRBV9
TGTGCCAGCAGTTTGCCTACAGGGAGGGGAAGAGTCGATGGCTACACCTTC	CASSLPTGRGRVDGYTF	-	TRBJ1-2	17	-	TRBV28
TGTGCCAGTAGTATAAGGGGTGGAAATGAGCAGTTCTTC	CASSIRGGNEQFF	-	TRBJ2-1	13	-	TRBV19
TGCAGTGCTAGTCGGGGGGTAAACACCGGGGAGCTGTTTTTT	CSASRGVNTGELFF	TRBD2	TRBJ2-2	14	-	TRBV20-1
TGTGCCAGCAGTGCGACTAGCCTCTCCTACGAGCAGTACTTC	CASSATSLSYEQYF	TRBD2	TRBJ2-7	14	-	TRBV11-1
TGTGCCAGCACTAGCGGGGGCAATGAGCAGTTCTTC	CASTSGGNEQFF	TRBD2	TRBJ2-1	12	medium-sized	TRBV9
TGTGCCAGCAGTTACGGTCAGGGGCACAATCAGCCCCAGCATTTT	CASSYGQGHNQPQHF	-	TRBJ1-5	15	-	TRBV6-6
TGTGCCAGCAGCTTACCCGGGAGGGCCGACACCGGGGAGCTGTTTTTT	CASSLPGRADTGELFF	TRBD2	TRBJ2-2	16	once	TRBV7-8
TGTGCCAGCAGTGTGCGCGGGGTTTCACCCCTCCACTTT	CASSVRGVSPLHF	-	TRBJ1-6	13	few	TRBV2
TGTGCCAGCAGCTTGGTCGGGACAGGGGCCTGGAACACTGAAGCTTTCTTT	CASSLVGTGAWNTEAFF	TRBD1	TRBJ1-1	17	-	TRBV5-6
TGTGCCAGCAGCGCTTCACAGGGGCCCTACGAGCAGTACTTC	CASSASQGPYEQYF	TRBD1	TRBJ2-7	14	few	TRBV5-5
TGTGCCAGCAGCTTAGTGGCCAGGGCCCAATTGCAGTACTTC	CASSLVARAQLQYF	-	TRBJ2-7	14	-	TRBV7-8
TGCGCCAGCAGCCAGGTAAGACAGGGGGACCAAGAGACCCAGTACTTC	CASSQVRQGDQETQYF	TRBD1	TRBJ2-5	16	-	TRBV4-1